The rows below give T cell receptor beta chains drawn from one sample of a study of cytomegalovirus exposure and HLA in healthy donors. The data were produced by immunoSEQ multiplex PCR, yet TCRdb's version contains in-frame clones alone and is incomplete. This sample carries 330,000 or so clones, just over 85% of them seen once, and the ten largest clones take 0.7% to 0.85%. The specimen sequenced was PBMCs. The receptors come from a woman under 30 in good health and CMV-seronegative. Both conserved end residues are part of each CDR3. A D gene is named only where the DNA matches it firmly. Some rows have no size entry. The others give once, few or many, or a class for an expanded clone.

len | abundance | j_gene | d_gene | v_gene | CDR3aa | CDR3nt
14 | . | TRBJ2-7 | . | TRBV7-9 | CASSLGSSSYEQYF | TGTGCCAGCAGCTTAGGAAGTAGCTCCTACGAGCAGTACTTC
17 | . | TRBJ2-7 | . | TRBV1 | CTSSLGLAGGPVYEQYF | TGCACCAGCAGCCTAGGACTAGCGGGAGGGCCCGTCTACGAGCAGTACTTC
11 | . | TRBJ2-7 | . | TRBV11-2 | CASSPGYEQYF | TGTGCCAGCAGCCCCGGTTACGAGCAGTACTTC
14 | . | TRBJ1-1 | . | TRBV28 | CASNAGLVNTEAFF | TGTGCCAGCAACGCAGGGTTGGTGAACACTGAAGCTTTCTTT
15 | . | TRBJ1-2 | . | TRBV7-9 | CASSFRGGALYGYTF | TGTGCCAGCAGCTTCAGGGGAGGGGCTCTTTATGGCTACACCTTC
18 | once | TRBJ2-3 | TRBD1 | TRBV7-9 | CASSPDWGQGAITDTQYF | TGTGCCAGCAGCCCCGACTGGGGACAGGGGGCAATAACAGATACGCAGTATTTT
15 | . | TRBJ1-1 | . | TRBV10-3 | CAISDHTGLNTEAFF | TGTGCCATCAGTGATCACACAGGATTGAACACTGAAGCTTTCTTT
16 | . | TRBJ2-3 | TRBD2 | TRBV19 | CASSISSGRAWDTQYF | TGTGCCAGTAGTATCTCTAGCGGGAGGGCCTGGGATACGCAGTATTTT
13 | . | TRBJ2-1 | . | TRBV11-2 | CASSLASYNEQFF | TGTGCCAGCAGCTTAGCCAGTTACAATGAGCAGTTCTTC
13 | once | TRBJ2-3 | TRBD2 | TRBV4-3 | CASSQGGGDTQYF | TGCGCCAGCAGCCAAGGGGGGGGAGATACGCAGTATTTT
17 | few | TRBJ2-3 | TRBD2 | TRBV5-1 | CASSRATSGDGTDTQYF | TGCGCCAGCAGCCGCGCGACTAGCGGGGATGGCACAGATACGCAGTATTTT
16 | . | TRBJ1-3 | . | TRBV6-6 | CASSSSRVGRGNTIYF | TGTGCCAGCAGTTCATCCCGGGTTGGGAGAGGAAACACCATATATTTT
13 | . | TRBJ2-7 | TRBD2 | TRBV5-4 | CASSSGLGLEQYF | TGTGCCAGCAGCTCGGGACTAGGGCTCGAGCAGTACTTC
14 | . | TRBJ2-7 | TRBD1 | TRBV27 | CASSESGTGAEQYF | TGTGCCAGCAGTGAGTCCGGGACAGGGGCCGAGCAGTACTTC
15 | . | TRBJ2-7 | TRBD2 | TRBV5-1 | CASSTDSGNTYEQYF | TGCGCCAGCAGCACAGATAGCGGGAATACCTACGAGCAGTACTTC
16 | . | TRBJ1-1 | TRBD1 | TRBV18 | CASSPRRQGSNTEAFF | TGTGCCAGCTCACCTCGACGACAGGGGTCGAACACTGAAGCTTTCTTT
15 | . | TRBJ2-2 | . | TRBV7-6 | CASSSSVGLGGELFF | TGTGCCAGCAGCTCCAGTGTGGGGCTGGGCGGGGAGCTGTTTTTT
12 | . | TRBJ2-7 | . | TRBV5-6 | CASRLGGGEQYF | TGTGCCAGCCGCTTGGGAGGGGGCGAGCAGTACTTC
14 | few | TRBJ1-1 | . | TRBV5-4 | CASSRDKMNTEAFF | TGTGCCAGCAGCCGGGACAAAATGAACACTGAAGCTTTCTTT
15 | . | TRBJ1-5 | . | TRBV15 | CATSWGGQGNQPQHF | TGTGCCACCAGCTGGGGGGGGCAGGGCAATCAGCCCCAGCATTTT
12 | . | TRBJ2-3 | . | TRBV7-8 | CASSSSPSGQYF | TGTGCCAGCAGCTCGTCACCATCGGGGCAGTATTTT
16 | . | TRBJ2-7 | TRBD1 | TRBV5-1 | CASSPNGDSYSYEQYF | TGCGCCAGCAGCCCTAATGGGGACAGCTATTCCTACGAGCAGTACTTC
18 | . | TRBJ2-2 | TRBD2 | TRBV27 | CASSTGLAGGPHTGELFF | TGTGCCAGCAGTACGGGACTAGCGGGAGGGCCCCACACCGGGGAGCTGTTTTTT
15 | . | TRBJ2-7 | TRBD2 | TRBV7-2 | CASSLDTGGPYEQYF | TGTGCCAGCAGCTTAGATACGGGAGGGCCTTACGAGCAGTACTTC
11 | . | TRBJ2-2 | . | TRBV2 | CASRYSGELFF | TGTGCCAGCAGATACTCCGGGGAGCTGTTTTTT
13 | . | TRBJ1-4 | TRBD1 | TRBV19 | CASSRTGNEKLFF | TGTGCCAGTAGTAGGACAGGGAATGAAAAACTGTTTTTT
15 | . | TRBJ1-1 | . | TRBV4-3 | CASSQEGGINTEAFF | TGCGCCAGCAGCCAAGAGGGAGGGATCAACACTGAAGCTTTCTTT
13 | . | TRBJ2-1 | . | TRBV10-3 | CAIRLRGDNEQFF | TGTGCCATCAGGCTCCGGGGTGACAATGAGCAGTTCTTC
16 | once | TRBJ2-7 | . | TRBV5-5 | CASSFFGQENSYEQYF | TGTGCCAGCAGCTTCTTTGGGCAGGAAAACTCCTACGAGCAGTACTTC
15 | . | TRBJ1-1 | TRBD1 | TRBV7-9 | CASSLAGQGNTEAFF | TGTGCCAGCAGCTTAGCCGGACAGGGGAACACTGAAGCTTTCTTT
14 | . | TRBJ2-1 | TRBD1 | TRBV6-6 | CASSVRTGVNEQFF | TGTGCCAGCAGCGTCCGGACAGGGGTGAATGAGCAGTTCTTC
14 | few | TRBJ1-2 | . | TRBV5-4 | CASSFGGRPYGYTF | TGTGCCAGCAGCTTCGGGGGGCGGCCCTATGGCTACACCTTC
13 | many | TRBJ2-1 | TRBD1 | TRBV19 | CASRGQGSGEQFF | TGTGCCAGTAGGGGACAGGGGAGCGGTGAGCAGTTCTTC
15 | . | TRBJ2-1 | TRBD1 | TRBV7-2 | CASNGGTGLTNEQFF | TGTGCCAGCAACGGAGGGACAGGACTAACCAATGAGCAGTTCTTC
17 | . | TRBJ1-5 | TRBD1 | TRBV18 | CASSPLTTGDTGQPQHF | TGTGCCAGCTCACCTCTTACTACAGGGGACACGGGTCAGCCCCAGCATTTT
15 | once | TRBJ2-1 | TRBD2 | TRBV28 | CASSWTSGSGNEQFF | TGTGCCAGCAGTTGGACTAGCGGGAGTGGGAATGAGCAGTTCTTC
16 | . | TRBJ1-2 | TRBD1 | TRBV4-1 | CASSQGPGQGYYGYTF | TGCGCCAGCAGCCAGGGTCCGGGACAGGGGTACTATGGCTACACCTTC
13 | . | TRBJ2-3 | . | TRBV2 | CASSEDTTDTQYF | TGTGCCAGCAGCGAGGACACTACAGATACGCAGTATTTT
13 | few | TRBJ2-7 | . | TRBV29-1 | CSVEDQGLYEQYF | TGCAGCGTTGAAGATCAGGGATTGTACGAGCAGTACTTC
16 | . | TRBJ2-3 | TRBD1 | TRBV14 | CASSPRGQGGIDTQYF | TGTGCCAGCAGTCCCCGGGGACAGGGGGGAATAGATACGCAGTATTTT
21 | . | TRBJ2-5 | TRBD2 | TRBV4-2 | CASSQDGRRLAGGTFGETQYF | TGTGCCAGCAGCCAAGATGGCAGGCGACTAGCGGGAGGGACATTTGGGGAGACCCAGTACTTC
13 | . | TRBJ1-1 | . | TRBV29-1 | CSVVNILNTEAFF | TGCAGCGTTGTAAACATCCTTAACACTGAAGCTTTCTTT
18 | . | TRBJ2-2 | . | TRBV9 | CASSVATVGQTNTGELFF | TGTGCCAGCAGCGTAGCTACGGTGGGGCAGACGAACACCGGGGAGCTGTTTTTT
14 | . | TRBJ1-1 | TRBD1 | TRBV7-9 | CASSSGGPNTEAFF | TGTGCCAGCAGCTCAGGGGGGCCGAACACTGAAGCTTTCTTT
14 | . | TRBJ2-5 | . | TRBV4-1 | CASSQEWEQETQYF | TGCGCCAGCAGCCAAGAGTGGGAGCAAGAGACCCAGTACTTC
12 | . | TRBJ1-1 | . | TRBV19 | CASSADGAEAFF | TGTGCCAGTAGTGCTGACGGAGCTGAAGCTTTCTTT
15 | . | TRBJ1-2 | . | TRBV13 | CASSSTEDGIYGYTF | TGTGCCAGCAGCTCGACCGAGGACGGGATCTATGGCTACACCTTC
14 | . | TRBJ1-5 | . | TRBV9 | CASSVAGGNQPQHF | TGTGCCAGCAGCGTAGCTGGAGGCAATCAGCCCCAGCATTTT
16 | . | TRBJ2-7 | TRBD2 | TRBV7-6 | CASSARLAGNSYEQYF | TGTGCCAGCAGCGCCCGACTAGCGGGCAACTCCTACGAGCAGTACTTC
16 | . | TRBJ2-1 | TRBD2 | TRBV4-3 | CASSQGDGRAGNEQFF | TGCGCCAGCAGCCAAGGAGACGGGAGGGCTGGGAATGAGCAGTTCTTC
15 | . | TRBJ2-7 | TRBD2 | TRBV15 | CATSSPLAGLYEQYF | TGTGCCACCAGCAGCCCCCTAGCGGGGCTCTACGAGCAGTACTTC
13 | few | TRBJ1-5 | . | TRBV7-9 | CASSDSVNQPQHF | TGTGCCAGCAGCGACAGTGTCAATCAGCCCCAGCATTTT
17 | . | TRBJ2-7 | TRBD1 | TRBV4-3 | CASSQDWPRQGNYEQYF | TGCGCCAGCAGCCAAGATTGGCCCCGACAGGGGAACTACGAGCAGTACTTC
11 | . | TRBJ2-7 | . | TRBV28 | CASSYLGGPYF | TGTGCCAGCAGTTACCTGGGCGGGCCGTACTTC
16 | . | TRBJ2-1 | TRBD2 | TRBV2 | CARGTSGFSSYNEQFF | TGTGCCAGGGGCACTAGCGGCTTTAGCTCCTACAATGAGCAGTTCTTC
11 | . | TRBJ2-1 | . | TRBV4-2 | CASSWANEQFF | TGTGCCAGCAGCTGGGCGAATGAGCAGTTCTTC
12 | . | TRBJ2-7 | . | TRBV18 | CASSSQGYEQYF | TGTGCCAGCTCCTCACAGGGCTACGAGCAGTACTTC
17 | once | TRBJ2-2 | TRBD1 | TRBV5-6 | CASSLRGQPIVTGELFF | TGTGCCAGCAGCTTACGGGGACAGCCAATTGTTACCGGGGAGCTGTTTTTT
22 | . | TRBJ2-7 | TRBD2 | TRBV27 | CASSLSGMTSGAVVTRNYEQYF | TGTGCCAGCAGTTTATCGGGGATGACTAGCGGGGCTGTAGTTACAAGAAACTACGAGCAGTACTTC